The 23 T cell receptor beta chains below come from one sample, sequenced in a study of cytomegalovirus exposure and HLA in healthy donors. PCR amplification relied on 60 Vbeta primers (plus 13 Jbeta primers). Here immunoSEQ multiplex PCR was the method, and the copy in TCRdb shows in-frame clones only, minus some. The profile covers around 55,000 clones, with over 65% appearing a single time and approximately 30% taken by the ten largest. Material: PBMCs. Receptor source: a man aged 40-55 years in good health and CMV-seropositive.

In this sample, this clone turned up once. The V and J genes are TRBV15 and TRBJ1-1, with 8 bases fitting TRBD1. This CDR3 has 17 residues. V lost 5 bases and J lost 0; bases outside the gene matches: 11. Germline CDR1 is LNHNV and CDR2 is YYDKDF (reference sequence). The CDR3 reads CATSGWTGSTVNTEAFF. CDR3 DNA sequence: TGTGCCACCAGCGGTTGGACAGGGTCTACCGTGAACACTGAAGCTTTCTTT.

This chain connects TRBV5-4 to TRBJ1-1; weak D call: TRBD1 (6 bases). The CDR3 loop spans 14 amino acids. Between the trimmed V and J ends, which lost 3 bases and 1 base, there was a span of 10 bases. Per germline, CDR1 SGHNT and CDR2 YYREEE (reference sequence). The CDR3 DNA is TGTGCCAGCAGCTCGCCGGGACAGAACACTGAAGCTTTCTTT. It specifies CASSSPGQNTEAFF.

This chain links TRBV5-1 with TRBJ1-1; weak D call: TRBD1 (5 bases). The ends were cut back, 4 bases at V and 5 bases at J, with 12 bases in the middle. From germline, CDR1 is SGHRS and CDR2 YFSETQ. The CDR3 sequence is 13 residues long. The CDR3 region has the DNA TGCGCCAGCAGCCCCGATCAGGGAACTGAAGCTTTCTTT. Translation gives CASSPDQGTEAFF.

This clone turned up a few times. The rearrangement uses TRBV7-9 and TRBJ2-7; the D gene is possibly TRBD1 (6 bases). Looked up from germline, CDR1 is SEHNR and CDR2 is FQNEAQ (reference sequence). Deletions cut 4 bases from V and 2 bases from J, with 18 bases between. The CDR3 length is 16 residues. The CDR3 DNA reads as TGTGCCAGCAGCTCCTGGAGGACAGAATCAACCTACGAGCAGTACTTC. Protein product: CASSSWRTESTYEQYF.

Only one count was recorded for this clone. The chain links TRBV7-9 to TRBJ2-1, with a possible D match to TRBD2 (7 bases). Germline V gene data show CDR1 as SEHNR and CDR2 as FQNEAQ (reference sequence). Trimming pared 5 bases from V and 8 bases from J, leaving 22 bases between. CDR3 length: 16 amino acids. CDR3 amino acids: CASSQLGGARYYEQFF. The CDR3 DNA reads TGTGCCAGCAGCCAACTGGGGGGGGCGCGGTACTATGAGCAGTTCTTC.

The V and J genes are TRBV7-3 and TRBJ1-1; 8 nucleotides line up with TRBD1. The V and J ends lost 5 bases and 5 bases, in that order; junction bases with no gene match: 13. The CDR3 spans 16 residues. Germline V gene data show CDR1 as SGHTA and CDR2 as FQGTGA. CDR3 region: CASSPSGQGVVTEAFF. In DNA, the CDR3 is TGTGCCAGCAGCCCAAGCGGACAGGGCGTAGTAACTGAAGCTTTCTTT. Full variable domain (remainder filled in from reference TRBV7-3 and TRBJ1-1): GAGVSQTPSNKVTEKGKYVELRCDPISGHTALYWYRQSLGQGPEFLIYFQGTGAADDSGLPNDRFFAVRPEGSVSTLKIQRTERGDSAVYLCASSPSGQGVVTEAFFGQGTRLTVV.

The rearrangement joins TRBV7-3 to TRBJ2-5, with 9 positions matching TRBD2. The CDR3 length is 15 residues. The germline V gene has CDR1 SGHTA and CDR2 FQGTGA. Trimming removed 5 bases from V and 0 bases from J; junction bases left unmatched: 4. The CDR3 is CASSTSGGNQETQYF. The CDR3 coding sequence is TGTGCCAGCAGCACAAGCGGGGGGAACCAAGAGACCCAGTACTTC. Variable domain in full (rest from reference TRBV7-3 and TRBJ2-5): GAGVSQTPSNKVTEKGKYVELRCDPISGHTALYWYRQSLGQGPEFLIYFQGTGAADDSGLPNDRFFAVRPEGSVSTLKIQRTERGDSAVYLCASSTSGGNQETQYFGPGTRLLVL.

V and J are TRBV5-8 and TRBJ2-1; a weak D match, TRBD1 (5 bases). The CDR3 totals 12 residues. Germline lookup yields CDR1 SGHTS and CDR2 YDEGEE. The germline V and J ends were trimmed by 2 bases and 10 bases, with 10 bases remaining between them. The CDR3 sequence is CASSLLGVEQFF. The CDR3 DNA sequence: TGTGCCAGCAGCTTATTAGGGGTCGAGCAGTTCTTC.

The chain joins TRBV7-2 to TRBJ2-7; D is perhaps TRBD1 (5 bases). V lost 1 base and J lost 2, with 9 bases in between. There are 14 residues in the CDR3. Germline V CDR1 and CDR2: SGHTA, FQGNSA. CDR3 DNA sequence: TGTGCCAGCAGCTTAGGTCCAGGGCCCTACGAGCAGTACTTC. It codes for CASSLGPGPYEQYF.

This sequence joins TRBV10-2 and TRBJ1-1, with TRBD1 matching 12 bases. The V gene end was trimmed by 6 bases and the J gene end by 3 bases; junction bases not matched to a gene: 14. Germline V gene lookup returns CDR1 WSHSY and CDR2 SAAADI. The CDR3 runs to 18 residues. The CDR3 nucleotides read TGCGCCAGCAGAAAACCTACCGGGACAGGGGGCGCGGACACTGAAGCTTTCTTT. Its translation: CASRKPTGTGGADTEAFF.

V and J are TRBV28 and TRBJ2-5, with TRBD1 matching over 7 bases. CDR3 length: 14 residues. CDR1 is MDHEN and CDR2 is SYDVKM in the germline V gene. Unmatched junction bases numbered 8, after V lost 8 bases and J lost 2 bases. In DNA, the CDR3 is TGTGCCAGCTCCACTCGACAGGGACAAGAGACCCAGTACTTC. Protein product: CASSTRQGQETQYF.

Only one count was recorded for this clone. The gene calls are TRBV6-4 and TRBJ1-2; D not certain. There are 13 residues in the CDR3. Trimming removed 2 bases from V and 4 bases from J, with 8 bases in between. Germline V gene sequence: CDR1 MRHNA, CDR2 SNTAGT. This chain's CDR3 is CASSDEGSYGYTF. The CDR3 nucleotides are TGTGCCAGCAGTGACGAGGGATCCTATGGCTACACCTTC.

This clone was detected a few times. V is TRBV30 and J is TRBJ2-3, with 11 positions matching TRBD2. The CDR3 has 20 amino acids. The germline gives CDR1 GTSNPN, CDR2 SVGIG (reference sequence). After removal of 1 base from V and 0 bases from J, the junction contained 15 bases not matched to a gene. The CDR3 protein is CAWSGLAGGPTVSSTDTQYF. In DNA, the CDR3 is TGTGCCTGGAGTGGCCTAGCGGGGGGTCCAACTGTCTCAAGCACAGATACGCAGTATTTT.

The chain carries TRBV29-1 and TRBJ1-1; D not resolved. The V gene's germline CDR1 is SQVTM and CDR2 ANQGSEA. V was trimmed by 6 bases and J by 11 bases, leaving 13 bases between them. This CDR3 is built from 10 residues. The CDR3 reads CSVDGEPAFF. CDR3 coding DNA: TGCAGCGTCGACGGGGAGCCCGCTTTCTTT. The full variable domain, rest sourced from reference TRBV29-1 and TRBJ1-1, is SAVISQKPSRDICQRGTSLTIQCQVDSQVTMMFWYRQQPGQSLTLIATANQGSEATYESGFVIDKFPISRPNLTFSTLTVSNMSPEDSSIYLCSVDGEPAFFGQGTRLTVV.

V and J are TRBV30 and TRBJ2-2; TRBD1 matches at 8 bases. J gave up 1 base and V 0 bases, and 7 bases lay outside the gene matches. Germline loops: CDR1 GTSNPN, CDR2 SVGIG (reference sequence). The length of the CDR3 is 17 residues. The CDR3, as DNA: TGTGCCTGGAGTGTACGGAGACAGGGGATGAACACCGGGGAGCTGTTTTTT. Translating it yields CAWSVRRQGMNTGELFF.

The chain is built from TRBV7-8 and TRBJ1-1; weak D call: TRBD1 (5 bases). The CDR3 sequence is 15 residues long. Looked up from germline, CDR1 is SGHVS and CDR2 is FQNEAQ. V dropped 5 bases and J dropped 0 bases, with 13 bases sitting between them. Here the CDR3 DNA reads TGTGCCAGCAGCCCAAGACAGTATATGAACACTGAAGCTTTCTTT. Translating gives CASSPRQYMNTEAFF.

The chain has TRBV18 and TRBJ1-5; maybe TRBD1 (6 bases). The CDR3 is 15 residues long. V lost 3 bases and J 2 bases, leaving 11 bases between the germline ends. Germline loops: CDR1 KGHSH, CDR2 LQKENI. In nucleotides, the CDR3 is TGTGCCAGCTCACCGAAGACAGGTGGCAATCAGCCCCAGCATTTT. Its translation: CASSPKTGGNQPQHF.

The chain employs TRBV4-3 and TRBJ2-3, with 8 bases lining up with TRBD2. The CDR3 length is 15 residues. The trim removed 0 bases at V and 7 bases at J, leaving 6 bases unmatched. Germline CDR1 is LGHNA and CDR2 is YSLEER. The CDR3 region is CASSQEARGANTQYF. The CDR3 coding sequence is TGCGCCAGCAGCCAAGAGGCGCGGGGGGCGAATACGCAGTATTTT.

The CDR3: CASREEGEQYF. The CDR3 DNA follows: TGCGCCAGCAGGGAAGAGGGCGAGCAGTACTTC. The J gene is TRBJ2-7, the V gene TRBV5-1; TRBD2 might be the D (5 bases). The V gene's germline CDR1 is SGHRS and CDR2 YFSETQ. The CDR3 has 11 residues. Between the trimmed V and J ends, which lost 5 bases and 6 bases, there was a span of 9 bases.

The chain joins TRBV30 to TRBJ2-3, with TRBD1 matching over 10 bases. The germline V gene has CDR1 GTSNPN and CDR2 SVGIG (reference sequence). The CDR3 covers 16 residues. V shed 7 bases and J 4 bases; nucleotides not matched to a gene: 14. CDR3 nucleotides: TGTGCCTCCACGATTCAGGGACAGGGGACCCCAGATACGCAGTATTTT. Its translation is CASTIQGQGTPDTQYF.

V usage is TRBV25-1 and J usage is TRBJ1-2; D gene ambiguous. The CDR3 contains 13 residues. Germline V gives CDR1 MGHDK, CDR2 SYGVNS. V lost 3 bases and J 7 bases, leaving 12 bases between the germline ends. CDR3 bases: TGTGCCAGCAGTGATGTTAATGACTCTGGCTACACCTTC. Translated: CASSDVNDSGYTF.

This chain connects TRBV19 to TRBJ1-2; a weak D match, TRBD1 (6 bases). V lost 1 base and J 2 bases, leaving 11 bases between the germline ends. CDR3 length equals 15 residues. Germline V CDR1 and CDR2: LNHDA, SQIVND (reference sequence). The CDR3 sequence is CASSIVNRVNYGYTF. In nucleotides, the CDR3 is TGTGCCAGTAGTATAGTGAACAGGGTAAACTATGGCTACACCTTC.

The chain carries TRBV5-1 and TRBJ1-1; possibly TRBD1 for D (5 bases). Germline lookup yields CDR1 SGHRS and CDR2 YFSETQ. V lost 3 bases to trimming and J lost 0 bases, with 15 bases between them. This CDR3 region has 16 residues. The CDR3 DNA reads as TGCGCCAGCAGCTCCCGGACATCCCCAATGAACACTGAAGCTTTCTTT. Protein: CASSSRTSPMNTEAFF.